This is a list of T cell receptor beta chains from one sample in a study of shared clonotypes between healthy human individuals. The repertoire was sequenced with immunoSEQ multiplex PCR; TCRdb's copy has only in-frame clones and lacks some. The sample has roughly 1.4 million clones, 97% to 99% seen once. Sample: naive CD4+ T cells sorted from blood. All receptors derive from a man in his thirties or forties in good health. Each CDR3 is given with its conserved first and last residue. The order of the fields is J gene, V gene, CDR3 protein.

j_call: TRBJ2-1; v_call: TRBV5-1; cdr3_aa: CASQHGIQKGMLGYNEQFF
j_call: TRBJ1-3; v_call: TRBV27; cdr3_aa: CASSFTGNSGNTIYF
j_call: TRBJ1-4; v_call: TRBV6-5; cdr3_aa: CASSYSGTVNEKLFF
j_call: TRBJ1-5; v_call: TRBV5-6; cdr3_aa: CASSPQGGQPQHF
j_call: TRBJ2-3; v_call: TRBV18; cdr3_aa: CASSPIQKTDTQYF
j_call: TRBJ2-7; v_call: TRBV6-1; cdr3_aa: CASTLAVRSEQYF
j_call: TRBJ2-4; v_call: TRBV6-1; cdr3_aa: CASSGVVENIQYF
j_call: TRBJ1-1; v_call: TRBV20-1; cdr3_aa: CRGSEGTEAFF
j_call: TRBJ1-1; v_call: TRBV28; cdr3_aa: CASSLGGQQGTEAFF
j_call: TRBJ1-2; v_call: TRBV6-5; cdr3_aa: CASSYDQGEGGYTF
j_call: TRBJ1-5; v_call: TRBV28; cdr3_aa: CASRPPGSHQPQHF
j_call: TRBJ2-3; v_call: TRBV19; cdr3_aa: CASSPRGREGADTQYF
j_call: TRBJ1-4; v_call: TRBV7-6; cdr3_aa: CASSLARGKNEKLFF
j_call: TRBJ2-3; v_call: TRBV5-4; cdr3_aa: CARGTSGSWTDTQYF
j_call: TRBJ1-2; v_call: TRBV7-8; cdr3_aa: CASSLVISAPGYGYTF
j_call: TRBJ1-5; v_call: TRBV28; cdr3_aa: CASSLIGFNQPQHF
j_call: TRBJ2-7; v_call: TRBV7-9; cdr3_aa: CASSRGTAYEQYF
j_call: TRBJ2-1; v_call: TRBV4-2; cdr3_aa: CASSQDPAGVEQFF
j_call: TRBJ2-5; v_call: TRBV4-1; cdr3_aa: CASSQVGTAQETQYF
j_call: TRBJ2-4; v_call: TRBV6-1; cdr3_aa: CASSARSVGAKNIQYF
j_call: TRBJ2-6; v_call: TRBV9; cdr3_aa: CASSAGKRQTADGANVLTF
j_call: TRBJ2-5; v_call: TRBV19; cdr3_aa: CASSRGETQYF
j_call: TRBJ2-5; v_call: TRBV10-3; cdr3_aa: CAIRGTGETQYF
j_call: TRBJ2-1; v_call: TRBV2; cdr3_aa: CASSRGQGQFF
j_call: TRBJ2-4; v_call: TRBV6-4; cdr3_aa: CATHRGLSGIIQYF
j_call: TRBJ2-2; v_call: TRBV5-6; cdr3_aa: CASSQFKAAATGELFF
j_call: TRBJ2-7; v_call: TRBV6-6; cdr3_aa: CASSYSKGLPTEQYF
j_call: TRBJ2-2; v_call: TRBV5-1; cdr3_aa: CASSSAGTSFPGELFF
j_call: TRBJ2-3; v_call: TRBV10-2; cdr3_aa: CASSDRASGEGDTQYF
j_call: TRBJ2-7; v_call: TRBV15; cdr3_aa: CATSREGGRHTYEQYF
j_call: TRBJ1-5; v_call: TRBV5-1; cdr3_aa: CASSLGTANQPQHF
j_call: TRBJ2-7; v_call: TRBV28; cdr3_aa: CASSLGLHSYEQYF
j_call: TRBJ1-2; v_call: TRBV20-1; cdr3_aa: CSARTVGYTF
j_call: TRBJ2-7; v_call: TRBV29-1; cdr3_aa: CSVLAESSYEQYF
j_call: TRBJ2-7; v_call: TRBV18; cdr3_aa: CASSPAGGQQYF
j_call: TRBJ1-1; v_call: TRBV7-6; cdr3_aa: CASSSERGKDTEAFF
j_call: TRBJ2-1; v_call: TRBV6-1; cdr3_aa: CASSAGVPPNEQFF
j_call: TRBJ2-7; v_call: TRBV27; cdr3_aa: CASSLRQGGPYEQYF
j_call: TRBJ1-1; v_call: TRBV5-1; cdr3_aa: CASSLVVGTTEAFF
j_call: TRBJ2-7; v_call: TRBV6-6; cdr3_aa: CASSTHGGPSYEQYF
j_call: TRBJ1-3; v_call: TRBV7-2; cdr3_aa: CASSLVGPGGNTIYF